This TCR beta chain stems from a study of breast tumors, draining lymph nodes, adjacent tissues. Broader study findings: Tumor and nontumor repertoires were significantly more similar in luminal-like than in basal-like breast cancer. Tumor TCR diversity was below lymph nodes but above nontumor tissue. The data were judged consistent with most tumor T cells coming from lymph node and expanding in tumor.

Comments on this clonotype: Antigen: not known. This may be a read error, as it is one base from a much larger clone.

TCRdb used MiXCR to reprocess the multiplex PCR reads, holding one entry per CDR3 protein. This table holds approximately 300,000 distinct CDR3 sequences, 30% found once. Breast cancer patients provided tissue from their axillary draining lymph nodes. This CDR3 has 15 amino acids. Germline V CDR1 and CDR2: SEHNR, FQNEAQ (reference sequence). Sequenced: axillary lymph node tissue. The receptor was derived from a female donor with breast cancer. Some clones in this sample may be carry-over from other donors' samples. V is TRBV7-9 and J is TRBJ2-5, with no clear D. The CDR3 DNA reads TGTGCCAGCAGCTTACCTGTACAGACACAAGAGACCCAGCACTTC. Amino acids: CASSLPVQTQETQHF.